The entry below gives a single T cell receptor beta chain sequence along with its context. Its cognate antigen is unknown. This entry belongs to a study of T cells after yellow fever vaccination. Study-level findings and limits: Researchers cautioned that FACS-sorted repertoires could harbor abundant clonotypes contaminating from the bulk population. Overall, a small share of clonotypes was seen in both CD4 and CD8 compartments. On re-exposure, the response was weaker but peaked faster, at day 5 versus 15.

TCRdb fed the 5' RACE reads into MiXCR, producing one record per CDR3 protein. In the table there are approximately 70,000 distinct CDR3 sequences, under 8% of which are singletons. The source is a man in his late teens or twenties who received the YFV17D yellow fever vaccine. The specimen comprised CD8+ T cells sorted from PBMCs, sampled about 41 days after the first yellow fever vaccination.

CDR3 DNA: TGTGCCAGCAGCTTCCCCTCGACAGGGGTGGGCACTGAAGCTTTCTTT. It yields the protein CASSFPSTGVGTEAFF. The chain couples TRBV7-8 to TRBJ1-1; 8 positions agree with TRBD1. There are 16 residues in the CDR3. V was pared by 3 bases and J by 4 bases, with 10 bases of the junction left unmatched. CDR1 is SGHVS, CDR2 FQNEAQ, per germline.